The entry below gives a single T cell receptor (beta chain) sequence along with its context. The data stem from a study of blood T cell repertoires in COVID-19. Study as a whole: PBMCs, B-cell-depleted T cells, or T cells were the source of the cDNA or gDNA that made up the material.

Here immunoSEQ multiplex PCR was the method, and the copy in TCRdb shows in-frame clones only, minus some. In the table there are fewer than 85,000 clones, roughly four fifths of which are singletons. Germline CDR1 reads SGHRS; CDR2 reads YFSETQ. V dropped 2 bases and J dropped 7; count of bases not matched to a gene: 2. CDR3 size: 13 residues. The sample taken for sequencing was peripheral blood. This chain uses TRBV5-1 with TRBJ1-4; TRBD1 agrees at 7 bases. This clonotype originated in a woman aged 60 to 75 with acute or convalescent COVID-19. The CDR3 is CASSFRQGEKLFF. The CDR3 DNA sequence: TGCGCCAGCAGCTTCCGACAGGGTGAAAAACTGTTTTTT.